This record covers a single TCR beta chain. The protocol was immunoSEQ multiplex PCR, while the TCRdb copy is restricted to in-frame clones and leaves out a portion. The sample gives about 32,000 clones, 75% to 95% of which show up once; 0.1% is in the top ten. The sample is drawn from a study of T cells after posttransplantation cyclophosphamide. Cells defined as naive were viable CD3+CD4+ or CD3+CD8+ and CCR7+CD45RA+CD45RO-CD95-CD27+CD28+. This clonotype was obtained from a man aged 25-40 years in good health and a related stem cell transplant donor. What was sequenced was naive CD4+ T cells sorted from blood.

Here the CDR3 reads CASSEGLYPETQYF. The CDR3 DNA follows: TGCGCCAGCAGTGAGGGGCTATACCCCGAGACCCAGTACTTC. V is TRBV10-2 and J is TRBJ2-5; D unclear. Germline CDR1 and CDR2: WSHSY and SAAADI. V lost 2 bases to trimming and J lost 5 bases, with 12 bases between them. The CDR3 is 14 amino acids.